This TCR beta chain was observed in a study of CD8+ T cells in alopecia areata. Study results and caveats: Elevated clonality characterized lesional scalp relative to normal scalp, particularly in alopecia totalis/universalis.

The CDR3 length is 16 residues. Germline V gene lookup returns CDR1 MNHNY and CDR2 SVGAGI (reference sequence). The V gene end was trimmed by 7 bases and the J gene end by 5 bases; junction bases not matched to a gene: 12. TCR sequencing used cDNA made by reverse transcription of extracted RNA. Clones were read by immunoSEQ multiplex PCR, and TCRdb kept only the in-frame ones, dropping some. The table has under 40,000 clones, roughly 53% seen once. The authors sorted CD4+ cells into CD25+CD127- cells for four to six patients. In regard to this clone: Its matching antigen is unknown.

The source material was CD4+ Tregs sorted from blood. The clonotype was recovered from a human donor with alopecia areata. The V gene is TRBV6-6, the J gene TRBJ2-1, with TRBD1 identical over 9 bases. CDR3 protein: CASNRAQGAWNNEQFF. CDR3 bases: TGTGCCAGCAACAGAGCACAGGGGGCCTGGAACAATGAGCAGTTCTTC.